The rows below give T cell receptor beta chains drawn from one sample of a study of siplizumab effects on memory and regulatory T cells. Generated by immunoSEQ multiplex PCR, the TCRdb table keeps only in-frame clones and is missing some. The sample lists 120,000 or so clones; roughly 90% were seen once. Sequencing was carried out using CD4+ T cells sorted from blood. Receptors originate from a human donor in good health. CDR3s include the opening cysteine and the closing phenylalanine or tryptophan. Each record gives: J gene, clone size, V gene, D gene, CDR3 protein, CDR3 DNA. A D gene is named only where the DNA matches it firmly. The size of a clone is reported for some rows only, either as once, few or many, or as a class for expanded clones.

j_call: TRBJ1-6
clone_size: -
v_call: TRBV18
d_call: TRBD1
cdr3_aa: CASSLPVRDRALF
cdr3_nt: TGTGCCAGCTCCCTACCAGTTAGGGACAGGGCCCTTTTT

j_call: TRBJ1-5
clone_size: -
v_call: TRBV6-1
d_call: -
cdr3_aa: CASSGRGSNQPQHF
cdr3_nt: TGTGCCAGCAGTGGTAGGGGGAGCAATCAGCCCCAGCATTTT

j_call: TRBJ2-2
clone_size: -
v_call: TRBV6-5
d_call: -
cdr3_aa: CASISSTGTGELFF
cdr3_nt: TGTGCCAGCATTAGCAGTACGGGCACCGGGGAGCTGTTTTTT

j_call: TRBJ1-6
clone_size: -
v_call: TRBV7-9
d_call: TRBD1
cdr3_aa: CAATGDRVYNSPLHF
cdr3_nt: TGTGCTGCGACTGGGGACAGGGTTTATAATTCACCCCTCCACTTT

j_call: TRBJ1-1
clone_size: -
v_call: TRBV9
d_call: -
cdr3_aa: CASSAAPSDIEAFF
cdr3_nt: TGTGCCAGCAGCGCAGCCCCATCTGATATTGAAGCTTTCTTT

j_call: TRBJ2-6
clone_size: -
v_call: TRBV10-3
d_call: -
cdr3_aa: CAIHGSGANVLTF
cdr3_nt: TGTGCCATCCATGGCTCTGGGGCCAACGTCCTGACTTTC

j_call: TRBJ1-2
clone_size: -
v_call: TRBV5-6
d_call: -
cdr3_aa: CASSARRGIYGYTF
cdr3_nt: TGTGCCAGCAGCGCCCGGCGGGGGATCTATGGCTACACCTTC

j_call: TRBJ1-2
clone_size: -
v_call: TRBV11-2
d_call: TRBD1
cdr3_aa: CASSWDRGLVNGYTF
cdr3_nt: TGTGCCAGCAGCTGGGACAGGGGGCTCGTCAATGGCTACACCTTC

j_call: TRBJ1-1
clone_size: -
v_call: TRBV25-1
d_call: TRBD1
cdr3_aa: CASRYQEGAGTEAFF
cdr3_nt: TGTGCCAGCAGATATCAAGAGGGGGCGGGGACTGAAGCTTTCTTT

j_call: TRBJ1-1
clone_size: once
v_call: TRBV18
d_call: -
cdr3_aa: CASSPPSGGGTEAFF
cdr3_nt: TGTGCCAGCTCACCACCGTCGGGTGGTGGGACTGAAGCTTTCTTT

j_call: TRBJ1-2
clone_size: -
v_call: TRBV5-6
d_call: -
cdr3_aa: CASSPTGQTTYGYTF
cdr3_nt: TGTGCCAGCAGCCCGACCGGACAGACAACCTATGGCTACACCTTC

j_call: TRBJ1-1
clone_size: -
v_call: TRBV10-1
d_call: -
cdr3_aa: CASSEEGNTEAFF
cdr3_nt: TGCGCCAGCAGTGAGGAGGGGAACACTGAAGCTTTCTTT

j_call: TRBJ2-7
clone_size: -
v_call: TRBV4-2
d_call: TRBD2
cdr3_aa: CASSQGLAGSYEQYF
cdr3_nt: TGTGCCAGCAGCCAAGGACTAGCGGGCTCCTACGAGCAGTACTTC

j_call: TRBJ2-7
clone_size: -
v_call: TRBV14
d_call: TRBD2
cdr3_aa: CASSQSVAGGKEQYF
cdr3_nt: TGTGCCAGCAGCCAATCAGTTGCGGGAGGTAAAGAGCAGTACTTC

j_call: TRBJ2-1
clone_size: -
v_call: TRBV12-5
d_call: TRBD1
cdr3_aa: CASGLSNRRDSLNEQFF
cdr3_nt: TGTGCTAGTGGTTTGTCAAACCGAAGGGACAGCCTTAATGAGCAGTTCTTC

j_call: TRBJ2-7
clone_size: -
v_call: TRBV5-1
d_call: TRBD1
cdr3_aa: CASSRGQGLRDYEQYF
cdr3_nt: TGCGCCAGCAGCAGGGGACAGGGGTTAAGGGACTACGAGCAGTACTTC

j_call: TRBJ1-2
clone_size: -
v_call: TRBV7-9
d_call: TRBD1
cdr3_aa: CASSETGMGYTF
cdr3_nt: TGTGCCAGCAGCGAGACAGGGATGGGCTACACCTTC

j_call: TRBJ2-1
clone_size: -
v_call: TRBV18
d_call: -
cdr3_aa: CASSPRVSGDEQFF
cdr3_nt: TGTGCCAGCTCACCCAGGGTTTCAGGCGATGAGCAGTTCTTC

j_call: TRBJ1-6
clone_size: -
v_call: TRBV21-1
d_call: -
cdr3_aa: CASSKGFEGVTNSPLHF
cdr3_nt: TGTGCCAGCAGCAAAGGTTTTGAAGGGGTGACGAATTCACCCCTCCACTTT

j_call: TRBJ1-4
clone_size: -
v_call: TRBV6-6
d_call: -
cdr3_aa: CASSYPQTATNEKLFF
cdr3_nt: TGTGCCAGCAGTTACCCACAGACTGCAACTAATGAAAAACTGTTTTTT

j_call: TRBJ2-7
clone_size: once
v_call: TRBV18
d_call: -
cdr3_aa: CASSPDRSSYEQYF
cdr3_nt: TGTGCCAGCTCACCGGACAGAAGCTCCTACGAGCAGTACTTC

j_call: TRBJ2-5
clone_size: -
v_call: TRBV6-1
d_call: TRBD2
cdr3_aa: CASSILAGLGETQYF
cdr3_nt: TGTGCCAGCAGCATACTAGCGGGGTTGGGAGAGACCCAGTACTTC

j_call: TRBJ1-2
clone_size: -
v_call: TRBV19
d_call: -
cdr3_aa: CANRHNYGYTF
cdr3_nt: TGTGCCAACAGACATAACTATGGCTACACCTTC

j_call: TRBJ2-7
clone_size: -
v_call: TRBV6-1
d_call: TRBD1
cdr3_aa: CASSETGTGGDEQYF
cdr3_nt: TGTGCCAGCAGTGAAACCGGGACAGGGGGGGATGAGCAGTACTTC